A selection of T cell receptor beta chains follows, all from one sample in a study of blood T cell repertoires in COVID-19. Generated by immunoSEQ multiplex PCR, the TCRdb table keeps only in-frame clones and is missing some. The sample has 290,000 or so clones, 70% to 90% seen once. The sequencing input was peripheral blood. All receptors come from a man aged 65 to 85 with acute or convalescent COVID-19. CDR3s include the opening cysteine and the closing phenylalanine or tryptophan. Each record gives: J gene, V gene, CDR3 length, CDR3 protein.

j_call: TRBJ1-1; v_call: TRBV7-2; cdr3_length: 14; cdr3_aa: CASSSAGGGTEAFF
j_call: TRBJ2-5; v_call: TRBV7-2; cdr3_length: 15; cdr3_aa: CASSLKAGDSGAQYF
j_call: TRBJ2-7; v_call: TRBV5-5; cdr3_length: 16; cdr3_aa: CASSRASAGGTYEQYF
j_call: TRBJ2-2; v_call: TRBV5-1; cdr3_length: 17; cdr3_aa: CASSSSVPPVDTGELFF
j_call: TRBJ2-2; v_call: TRBV7-2; cdr3_length: 16; cdr3_aa: CASSLASGQGVGELFF
j_call: TRBJ1-1; v_call: TRBV29-1; cdr3_length: 16; cdr3_aa: CSASGGAGMYNTEAFF
j_call: TRBJ2-2; v_call: TRBV7-2; cdr3_length: 15; cdr3_aa: CASSLVAGGSGELFF
j_call: TRBJ2-2; v_call: TRBV24-1; cdr3_length: 14; cdr3_aa: CATSDFLNTGELFF
j_call: TRBJ2-1; v_call: TRBV9; cdr3_length: 13; cdr3_aa: CASSREGRNEQFF
j_call: TRBJ1-1; v_call: TRBV15; cdr3_length: 14; cdr3_aa: CATRLDRVRTEAFF
j_call: TRBJ2-7; v_call: TRBV28; cdr3_length: 17; cdr3_aa: CASTSGLAGSTPYEQYF
j_call: TRBJ2-7; v_call: TRBV7-9; cdr3_length: 12; cdr3_aa: CASSLQYYEQYF
j_call: TRBJ1-6; v_call: TRBV11-3; cdr3_length: 12; cdr3_aa: CASSVRDPPLHF
j_call: TRBJ2-3; v_call: TRBV3-1/TRBV3-2; cdr3_length: 19; cdr3_aa: CASSQGLPGLAGETDTQYF
j_call: TRBJ1-2; v_call: TRBV30; cdr3_length: 15; cdr3_aa: CAWSVLVGGGDGYTF
j_call: TRBJ1-6; v_call: TRBV13; cdr3_length: 14; cdr3_aa: CASSVTGINSPLHF
j_call: TRBJ1-5; v_call: TRBV4-1; cdr3_length: 18; cdr3_aa: CASSQDLWRGLCNQPQHF